Following are 30 T cell receptor beta chains from one sample sequenced in a study of shared clonotypes between healthy human individuals. TCRdb's table, derived via immunoSEQ multiplex PCR, lists solely in-frame clones and lacks some. The table records 1 million to 1.2 million clones, 60% to 80% of them present only once. Specimen: memory CD4+ T cells from PBMCs. This sample's subset: CD45RA-negative fraction. The origin of the receptors is a man between 18 and 35 years old in good health. Some clones in this sample may be carry-over from other donors' samples.

The J gene is TRBJ1-1, the V gene TRBV7-8; 7 nucleotides line up with TRBD1. CDR1 and CDR2 from the germline V gene are SGHVS and FQNEAQ. The V and J ends lost 5 bases and 9 bases, in that order; junction bases with no gene match: 6. The CDR3 covers 12 residues. The CDR3 nucleotides are TGTGCCAGCAGCCCCGGACAGGCACAAGCTTTCTTT. Protein sequence: CASSPGQAQAFF.

V usage is TRBV18 and J usage is TRBJ1-1; 8 bases are a match to TRBD1. J was trimmed by 11 bases and V by 0 bases; bases with no gene match: 2. The CDR3 is 12 amino acids. CDR1 and CDR2 (germline): KGHSH, LQKENI. The CDR3 is CASSPPTGEAFF. The CDR3 DNA follows: TGTGCCAGCTCACCACCGACAGGGGAGGCTTTCTTT.

The CDR3 DNA is TGTGCCAGCACCCCACACGCGGGGGCTGGGTCCTACGAGCAGTACTTC. Amino acids: CASTPHAGAGSYEQYF. This chain links TRBV11-2 with TRBJ2-7; D perhaps matches TRBD2 (7 bases). The V gene's germline CDR1 is SGHAT and CDR2 FQNNGV. This CDR3 comprises 16 residues. Trimming pared 7 bases from V and 1 base from J, leaving 20 bases between.

The chain couples TRBV5-1 to TRBJ2-4; no definite D call. The CDR3 has 14 amino acids. Between the trimmed V and J ends, which lost 8 bases and 1 base, there was a span of 13 bases. The germline CDR1 and CDR2 sequences are SGHRS and YFSETQ. The CDR3 loop is CASGPGWAKNIQYF. CDR3 bases: TGCGCCAGTGGGCCCGGGTGGGCCAAAAACATTCAGTACTTC.

The rearrangement joins TRBV5-8 to TRBJ1-1, with D maybe TRBD1 (6 bases). Trimming shortened V by 4 bases and J by 0 bases, and 13 bases separated the two germline ends. Germline V CDR1 and CDR2: SGHTS, YDEGEE. This CDR3 region has 15 residues. This CDR3 reads CASSPGQFMNTEAFF. The DNA for the CDR3 is TGTGCCAGCAGCCCCGGACAGTTCATGAACACTGAAGCTTTCTTT.

The chain joins TRBV27 to TRBJ1-3, with a possible D match to TRBD1 (6 bases). Germline-derived CDR1 and CDR2 are MNHEY and SMNVEV (reference sequence). The CDR3 extends over 15 amino acids. V was trimmed by 2 bases and J by 2 bases, leaving 10 bases between them. The CDR3 is CASSLIGGTGNTIYF. The CDR3 coding sequence is TGTGCCAGCAGTTTAATTGGGGGCACTGGAAACACCATATATTTT.

About this clone itself: This specimen includes other DNA sequences encoding the same CDR3. The chain has TRBV29-1 and TRBJ2-5; 8 bases map to TRBD1. CDR1 is SQVTM, CDR2 ANQGSEA, per germline. V shed 5 bases and J 3 bases; nucleotides not matched to a gene: 2. The CDR3 is 12 residues long. CDR3 amino acids: CSVSTGEETQYF. The CDR3 DNA follows: TGCAGCGTTTCGACAGGGGAAGAGACCCAGTACTTC.

The rearrangement links TRBV11-1 to TRBJ1-1, with 7 bases identical to TRBD1. The germline V gene has CDR1 SGHAT and CDR2 FQDESV (reference sequence). After removal of 5 bases from V and 7 bases from J, the junction contained 10 bases not matched to a gene. The CDR3 spans 14 residues. The CDR3 region is CASSTNRGGGEAFF. The CDR3 coding sequence is TGTGCCAGCAGCACAAACAGGGGAGGAGGTGAAGCTTTCTTT. The whole variable domain, remainder taken from reference TRBV11-1 and TRBJ1-1, is EAEVAQSPRYKITEKSQAVAFWCDPISGHATLYWYRQILGQGPELLVQFQDESVVDDSQLPKDRFSAERLKGVDSTLKIQPAELGDSAMYLCASSTNRGGGEAFFGQGTRLTVV.

V usage is TRBV10-3 and J usage is TRBJ2-1, with TRBD2 matching over 10 bases. This CDR3 has 16 residues. The ends lost 0 bases at V and 3 bases at J; junction bases unmatched: 2. The germline CDR1 and CDR2 sequences are ENHRY and SYGVKD. DNA for the CDR3: TGTGCCATCAGTGAGTCGGCTAGCGGGGGCTACAATGAGCAGTTCTTC. Encoded protein: CAISESASGGYNEQFF.

CDR3 loop: CASSRYREGHEQYF. The CDR3 coding sequence is TGTGCCAGCAGCAGGTACAGGGAGGGCCACGAGCAGTACTTC. The chain links TRBV7-2 to TRBJ2-7, with D maybe TRBD2 (7 bases). V lost 5 bases and J lost 5, with 16 bases in between. In germline, CDR1 is SGHTA, CDR2 FQGNSA. The CDR3 runs 14 residues.

A remark on this clone: The same CDR3 also results from other DNA sequences found in this sample. The chain employs TRBV2 and TRBJ2-2; 8 bases line up with TRBD2. V lost 6 bases and J lost 3; bases outside the gene matches: 3. The CDR3 runs 14 residues. Germline CDR1 reads SNHLY; CDR2 reads FYNNEI. The CDR3 DNA is TGTGCCAGCAGAGGACTAGCCGACACCGGGGAGCTGTTTTTT. It specifies CASRGLADTGELFF.

V gene TRBV10-1 combines with J gene TRBJ2-7; no firm D call. The CDR3 length is 15 residues. Germline V lookup: CDR1 WNHNN, CDR2 SYGVQD (reference sequence). Trimming pared 4 bases from V and 5 bases from J, leaving 18 bases between. The chain's CDR3 is CASSADWTGRHEQYF. The CDR3 DNA reads as TGCGCCAGCAGTGCCGATTGGACCGGTCGCCACGAGCAGTACTTC.

This clone was observed a handful of times. The chain uses TRBV28 and TRBJ2-7; D is unresolved. V was shortened by 7 bases and J by 2 bases, with 9 bases between the two germline ends. Per the germline V gene, CDR1 is MDHEN and CDR2 is SYDVKM. This CDR3 comprises 12 residues. In nucleotides, the CDR3 is TGTGCCAGCACCCTGGGCCCCTACGAGCAGTACTTC. Translated, it gives CASTLGPYEQYF.

The chain carries TRBV29-1 and TRBJ2-1, with TRBD1 identical over 7 bases. CDR1 SQVTM and CDR2 ANQGSEA come from the germline V gene. CDR3 length: 13 residues. J gave up 4 bases and V 5 bases, and 5 bases lay outside the gene matches. CDR3 bases: TGCAGCGTTACCGAGGACAGGTACAATGAGCAGTTCTTC. It is translated as CSVTEDRYNEQFF.

The chain employs TRBV28 and TRBJ2-4, with 12 bases fitting TRBD2. The germline CDR1 and CDR2 sequences are MDHEN and SYDVKM. Unmatched junction bases numbered 2, after V lost 5 bases and J lost 0 bases. This CDR3 comprises 16 residues. CDR3 amino acids: CASSPTSGGAKNIQYF. The CDR3 nucleotides are TGTGCCAGCAGTCCGACTAGCGGGGGAGCCAAAAACATTCAGTACTTC.

The V call is TRBV7-8, the J call TRBJ1-5; D perhaps matches TRBD1 (6 bases). The CDR3 length is 14 residues. Trimming removed 5 bases from V and 7 bases from J, with 15 bases in between. From germline, CDR1 is SGHVS and CDR2 FQNEAQ. The CDR3 region has the DNA TGTGCCAGCAGCCCTAGTACAGGGAACCAGCCCCAGCATTTT. This translates into CASSPSTGNQPQHF.

This clone was counted a few times. The V call is TRBV2, the J call TRBJ1-2, with TRBD1 matching 7 bases. Trimming took 10 bases from V and 8 from J; bases not matched to a gene: 7. This CDR3 contains 11 residues. Germline assignment: CDR1 SNHLY and CDR2 FYNNEI. In nucleotides, the CDR3 is TGTGCCACCACGACAGGGAGGGGCTACACCTTC. Its protein is CATTTGRGYTF.

The chain employs TRBV28 and TRBJ1-4; 8 nucleotides agree with TRBD1. V lost 10 bases and J lost 2; bases outside the gene matches: 9. Germline CDR1 is MDHEN and CDR2 is SYDVKM. CDR3 length: 15 residues. The CDR3 here is CATQGAGTTNEKLFF. CDR3 nucleotides: TGTGCCACCCAGGGGGCGGGAACGACTAATGAAAAACTGTTTTTT.

This sequence joins TRBV27 and TRBJ2-1; no clear D gene. The CDR3 has 14 amino acids. The germline gives CDR1 MNHEY, CDR2 SMNVEV (reference sequence). Trimming stripped 6 bases from V and 3 bases from J, with 12 bases between. The CDR3 spells CASSGPKGYNEQFF. For the CDR3, the DNA is TGTGCCAGCAGCGGGCCCAAGGGCTACAATGAGCAGTTCTTC.

This clone occurred a few times. DNA of the CDR3: TGTGCCAGCATCAACACCGGGACCTACGAGCAGTACTTC. It codes for CASINTGTYEQYF. This rearrangement joins TRBV28 to TRBJ2-7; D may be TRBD2 (5 bases). Germline V gene sequence: CDR1 MDHEN, CDR2 SYDVKM. This CDR3 is built from 13 residues. The ends were cut back, 7 bases at V and 2 bases at J, with 12 bases in the middle.

The chain employs TRBV7-9 and TRBJ1-6, with TRBD1 matching over 9 bases. V was clipped by 5 bases and J by 9 bases; unmatched bases: 8. Looked up from germline, CDR1 is SEHNR and CDR2 is FQNEAQ (reference sequence). The CDR3 has 15 residues. For the CDR3, the DNA is TGTGCCAGCAGCCCGGGACAGGGAAGTAGTTCACCCCTCCACTTT. This codes for CASSPGQGSSSPLHF.

For this clone: A much larger clone is a single base away; this may be a read error. The rearrangement joins TRBV10-3 to TRBJ2-3; 10 bases line up with TRBD2. The V gene's germline CDR1 is ENHRY and CDR2 SYGVKD. The CDR3 is 14 residues long. The V segment lost 8 bases and the J segment 0 bases; nucleotides outside the gene matches: 2. The CDR3 DNA is TGTGCCATCGTGACTAGCGGGAGCACAGATACGCAGTATTTT. As protein: CAIVTSGSTDTQYF.

CDR3 DNA sequence: TGTGCCAGCAGACCACCGGGACAGGTTTTAGTCCAGTACTTC. It codes for CASRPPGQVLVQYF. The chain recombines TRBV28 with TRBJ2-5; 8 bases match TRBD1. The CDR3 loop spans 14 amino acids. Unmatched junction bases numbered 13, after V lost 6 bases and J lost 10 bases. CDR1 is MDHEN and CDR2 is SYDVKM in the germline V gene.

CDR3 residues: CASSLIGGNDGYTF. CDR3 in DNA: TGTGCCAGCAGCTTGATCGGGGGCAATGATGGCTACACCTTC. The chain has TRBV5-6 and TRBJ1-2; possibly TRBD1 for D (6 bases). This CDR3 is 14 amino acids long. Trimming removed 1 base at V and 6 bases at J, with 13 bases between. The germline CDR1 and CDR2 sequences are SGHDT and YYEEEE.

This clone occurred a few times. The gene calls are TRBV2 and TRBJ1-2; no clear D gene. The CDR3 runs to 13 residues. V lost 6 bases and J lost 7, with 15 bases in between. The germline CDR1 and CDR2 sequences are SNHLY and FYNNEI. As DNA, the CDR3 is TGTGCCAGCAGCCCCCCCGAGGGTCGTGGCTACACCTTC. Amino acids: CASSPPEGRGYTF.

This chain uses TRBV5-1 with TRBJ2-5; D may be TRBD1 or TRBD2 (6 bases each). The germline CDR1 and CDR2 sequences are SGHRS and YFSETQ. This CDR3 is 15 amino acids long. The V end lost 0 bases, the J end lost 4 bases, and 13 bases lay between the germline ends. In DNA, the CDR3 is TGCGCCAGCAGCTTGGTTGAAGGAGGGGGAGAGACCCAGTACTTC. This sequence encodes CASSLVEGGGETQYF.

The gene calls are TRBV27 and TRBJ1-2; D perhaps matches TRBD1 (5 bases). The CDR3 is 14 residues long. Trimming pared 5 bases from V and 8 bases from J, leaving 18 bases between. Germline V gives CDR1 MNHEY, CDR2 SMNVEV (reference sequence). The CDR3 sequence is CASSTRDLVGGYTF. CDR3 DNA sequence: TGTGCCAGCAGTACCCGGGACCTAGTAGGGGGCTACACCTTC.

V and J are TRBV19 and TRBJ1-3; D gene unclear. Per the germline V gene, CDR1 is LNHDA and CDR2 is SQIVND (reference sequence). V lost 9 bases and J 1 base, leaving 13 bases between the germline ends. There are 14 residues in the CDR3. In nucleotides, the CDR3 is TGTGCCAGCCAGACACGGTTTTCTGGAAACACCATATATTTT. Protein product: CASQTRFSGNTIYF.

The V call is TRBV5-1, the J call TRBJ2-3, with 10 positions matching TRBD1. J lost 8 bases, V lost 0 bases, and 6 bases had no gene match. Germline CDR1 and CDR2: SGHRS and YFSETQ. The CDR3 length is 15 residues. The CDR3 DNA sequence: TGCGCCAGCAGCTTGGGACAGGGGGCGGGAGGTACGCAGTATTTT. Amino acids: CASSLGQGAGGTQYF.

In its sample, this clone was seen a few times. This chain connects TRBV7-2 to TRBJ2-7, with 9 bases fitting TRBD2. This CDR3 comprises 14 residues. Germline lookup yields CDR1 SGHTA and CDR2 FQGNSA. With 5 bases clipped from V and 8 bases from J, the junction kept 10 bases outside the gene matches. The CDR3 spells CASSPNPSGAKQYF. DNA of the CDR3: TGTGCCAGCAGCCCGAACCCTAGCGGGGCGAAGCAGTACTTC.